This T cell receptor (beta chain) was recorded in a study of T-cell reconstitution after alpha-beta-depleted transplantation in children. Findings and caveats of the study: Surviving recipient T cells and intrathymic progenitors accounted for some patients' high TCRbeta diversity at day 60. Diversity and T-cell counts at one year after transplant derived mostly from new T cells. Alpha-beta T cells present about two months after transplant were reported to originate from several hundred expanded graft clones.

This clonotype occurred many times. Its antigen is not identified. CDR3 length: 15 residues. Per the germline V gene, CDR1 is LNHDA and CDR2 is SQIVND (reference sequence). V was clipped by 3 bases and J by 8 bases; unmatched bases: 9. It was with unique molecular identifiers that the TCRbeta library was prepared. TCRdb recomputed calls from the PCR reads with MiXCR, one row per CDR3 protein. This table has some 300,000 distinct CDR3 sequences, about 9.4% appearing once. The sequencing used PBMCs, collected before TCRalphabeta/CD19-depleted stem cell transplant. The TCR sequence derives from a boy under three years old with acute myeloid leukemia, due to receive a stem cell transplant. The chain joins TRBV19 to TRBJ2-2; TRBD1 matches at 7 bases. The CDR3: CASSMGDSPEGELFF. CDR3 DNA sequence: TGTGCCAGTAGTATGGGGGACAGCCCAGAAGGGGAGCTGTTTTTT.